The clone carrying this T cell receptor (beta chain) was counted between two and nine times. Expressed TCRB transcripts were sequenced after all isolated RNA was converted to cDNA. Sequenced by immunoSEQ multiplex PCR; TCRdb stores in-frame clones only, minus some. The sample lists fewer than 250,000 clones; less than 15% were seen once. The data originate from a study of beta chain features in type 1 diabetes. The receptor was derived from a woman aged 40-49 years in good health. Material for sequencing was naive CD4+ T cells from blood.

This CDR3 reads CASREQGVGPTDTQYF. For the CDR3, the DNA is TGTGCCAGCAGGGAACAGGGGGTTGGACCAACAGATACGCAGTATTTT. The V and J genes are TRBV2 and TRBJ2-3; TRBD1 matches at 8 bases. Unmatched junction bases numbered 11, after V lost 6 bases and J lost 3 bases. Germline V gene lookup returns CDR1 SNHLY and CDR2 FYNNEI. The CDR3 is made up of 16 amino acids. Full variable domain (outside the CDR3, taken from reference TRBV2 and TRBJ2-3): EPEVTQTPSHQVTQMGQEVILRCVPISNHLYFYWYRQILGQKVEFLVSFYNNEISEKSEIFDDQFSVERPDGSNFTLKIRSTKLEDSAMYFCASREQGVGPTDTQYFGPGTRLTVL.